These 8 T cell receptor beta chains were sequenced from one sample in a study of graft-versus-host responses after intestinal transplantation. Profiled with immunoSEQ multiplex PCR; TCRdb holds only in-frame clones, not every one. The repertoire holds about 120,000 clones, with just over 90% as singletons. The antigens of these receptors remain unknown. This specimen was unstimulated CD4+ T cells sorted from spleen or lymph node cells, taken before intestinal transplant. The origin of the receptors is a human donor who received an intestinal transplant.

V usage is TRBV10-1 and J usage is TRBJ2-1; 7 nucleotides line up with TRBD1. Trimming at V came to 3 bases and at J to 7 bases, leaving 6 bases not matched to a gene. Germline CDR1 WNHNN, CDR2 SYGVQD (reference sequence). This CDR3 contains 14 residues. CDR3 loop: CASSERDRRNEQFF. As DNA, the CDR3 is TGCGCCAGCAGTGAAAGGGACAGACGAAATGAGCAGTTCTTC.

The chain is built from TRBV27 and TRBJ2-1, with 12 nucleotides matching TRBD2. CDR1 MNHEY and CDR2 SMNVEV come from the germline V gene (reference sequence). CDR3 length equals 16 residues. V dropped 4 bases and J dropped 7; count of bases not matched to a gene: 8. CDR3 region: CASSSLTSGSGNEQFF. The CDR3 DNA reads as TGTGCCAGCAGTTCCTTGACTAGCGGGAGTGGGAATGAGCAGTTCTTC.

Only a few counts were recorded for this clone. The V call is TRBV2, the J call TRBJ1-1; perhaps TRBD1 as D (5 bases). The length of the CDR3 is 16 residues. Germline values: CDR1 SNHLY, CDR2 FYNNEI. V was shortened by 2 bases and J by 1 base, with 14 bases between the two germline ends. The DNA for the CDR3 is TGTGCCAGCAGTGAACCGGCAGGGTTTACGAACACTGAAGCTTTCTTT. Translating it yields CASSEPAGFTNTEAFF.

The chain employs TRBV30 and TRBJ2-2, with 7 bases identical to TRBD2. With 0 bases clipped from V and 0 bases from J, the junction kept 4 bases outside the gene matches. Germline V CDR1 and CDR2: GTSNPN, SVGIG (reference sequence). The length of the CDR3 is 16 residues. CDR3 sequence (DNA): TGTGCCTGGAGTGTACAAACTAGCGCGAACACCGGGGAGCTGTTTTTT. Its protein is CAWSVQTSANTGELFF.

This chain connects TRBV7-3 to TRBJ2-3; the D gene is possibly TRBD2 (6 bases). Trimming removed 1 base from V and 0 bases from J, with 8 bases in between. This CDR3 spans 15 amino acids. Germline CDR1 is SGHTA and CDR2 is FQGTGA. This CDR3 reads CASSLRRGSTDTQYF. The DNA for the CDR3 is TGTGCCAGCAGCTTAAGGCGGGGTAGCACAGATACGCAGTATTTT. The full variable domain, its missing parts supplied by reference TRBV7-3 and TRBJ2-3, is GAGVSQTPSNKVTEKGKYVELRCDPISGHTALYWYRQSLGQGPEFLIYFQGTGAADDSGLPNDRFFAVRPEGSVSTLKIQRTERGDSAVYLCASSLRRGSTDTQYFGPGTRLTVL.

DNA for the CDR3: TGTGCCAGCACCCTAAGGAGGTCTAGCGGGGGGGCAAGCACCGGGGAGCTGTTTTTT. This gives the protein CASTLRRSSGGASTGELFF. This chain connects TRBV27 to TRBJ2-2; 12 bases map to TRBD2. CDR3 length: 19 amino acids. CDR1 and CDR2 from the germline V gene are MNHEY and SMNVEV (reference sequence). Trimming at V came to 7 bases and at J to 4 bases, leaving 16 bases not matched to a gene.

The chain uses TRBV9 and TRBJ2-1; D gene unclear. CDR3 length: 15 residues. With 2 bases removed from V and 0 bases from J, the gap between germline ends came to 9 bases. Germline CDR1 reads SGDLS; CDR2 reads YYNGEE. CDR3 DNA: TGTGCCAGCAGCGTTTCTTCTCTCTCCTACAATGAGCAGTTCTTC. This translates into CASSVSSLSYNEQFF.

V gene TRBV9 combines with J gene TRBJ1-2, with D possibly being TRBD1 (6 bases). CDR3 size: 16 residues. Looked up from germline, CDR1 is SGDLS and CDR2 is YYNGEE. V lost 2 bases and J lost 0, with 14 bases in between. CDR3 region: CASSVSPDRPNYGYTF. CDR3 DNA: TGTGCCAGCAGCGTGAGCCCCGACAGGCCTAACTATGGCTACACCTTC.